The sequence of this T cell receptor beta chain was determined in a study of blood T cell repertoires in COVID-19. The table came from immunoSEQ multiplex PCR; TCRdb's copy has only in-frame clones and leaves some out. The sample has roughly 570,000 clones; about 89% are singletons. In its sample, this clone was seen a few times. V dropped 5 bases and J dropped 7; count of bases not matched to a gene: 6. CDR3 size: 14 residues. Germline CDR1 reads MGHDK; CDR2 reads SYGVNS. The material sequenced was peripheral blood. The clonotype originates from a woman between 50 and 59 years old with COVID-19, enrolled during active disease. V gene TRBV25-1 combines with J gene TRBJ2-1; 9 bases align to TRBD2. CDR3 in amino acids: CASSKSGGWNEQFF. The CDR3 DNA sequence: TGTGCCAGCAGTAAAAGCGGGGGGTGGAATGAGCAGTTCTTC.